The text below deals with one TCR beta chain. What it recognizes is unknown. These data originate in a study of somatic mutations in cytotoxic T cells in rheumatoid arthritis. Points from the study as a whole: Adjustment for multiple comparisons was not applied to the slight TRBV07 underrepresentation observed in rheumatoid arthritis patients.

The CDR3 length is 20 residues. The ends lost 5 bases at V and 2 bases at J; junction bases unmatched: 15. The germline V gene encodes CDR1 SNHLY and CDR2 FYNNEI. Data came from immunoSEQ multiplex PCR; TCRdb stores just in-frame clones and leaves some out. Of approximately 30,000 clones listed, roughly 82% are singletons. The receptor was isolated from a man aged 45-65 years in good health. The chain joins TRBV2 to TRBJ2-3; 14 nucleotides agree with TRBD2. Sequencing was carried out using CD8+ T cells sorted from blood. In DNA form, the CDR3 reads TGTGCCAGCAGTCAGAAGGGACTAGCGGGAGTAGGGGACAACACAGATACGCAGTATTTT. Protein: CASSQKGLAGVGDNTDTQYF.